The T cell receptor beta chain described here comes from a study of blood T cells in healthy people across ages (dated by TCRdb to between 2015 and 2017). General notes on the study: In model experiments, template switching captured roughly one uniquely barcoded TCR beta cDNA molecule for every two T cells. Four age groups were formed from the donors: young (average approximately 15 years), middle-aged (just under 40), aged (over 55) and long-lived (around 82). Using the same blood draw, the study looked at two additional independent replicas of 1 million unique cDNA reads for two donors, one aged 18 to 29 and the other aged 80 or older. To avoid experimental bias, donors of different ages were spread randomly across the sequencing lanes. The study measured age-related changes in TCR beta repertoire diversity using deep sequencing normalized with unique cDNA molecular identifiers.

Donors were 39 systemically healthy Caucasian individuals from Russia aged roughly 6 to 90 years. About 10 milliliters of peripheral blood were collected from each donor into EDTA-treated Vacutainer tubes. Ficoll-Paque density-gradient centrifugation was used to isolate PBMCs, with at least 6 million per sample. Total RNA, at least 6 micrograms per sample, was extracted from PBMCs with Trizol reagent. The percentages of naive CD45RAhigh/CD27high T cells were determined by flow cytometry on a PBMC aliquot from every donor. The CDR3, from cysteine to phenylalanine, totals 13 residues. Left in the record is the CDR3 DNA by itself, 39 bases read in frame from the first base. Details on this clonotype: There is no known antigen for this receptor. This may be a read error, as it is one base from a much larger clone.

Receptor libraries were prepared by 5' RACE. Sequencing was carried out with an Illumina HiSeq 2500. A second PCR of 7 to 11 cycles was performed with a sample-barcoded 5' primer and a J-beta primer mix. A template-switch 5' adaptor carrying 12 random nucleotides introduced a unique molecular identifier onto each TCR beta cDNA molecule. At least 2.5 million CDR3-containing paired-end reads were obtained from each sample. All of the RNA was converted into first-strand cDNA using the Mint cDNA synthesis kit, with a TRBC-specific oligonucleotide serving as the primer. After uracil-DNA glycosylase treatment, a first 18-cycle PCR used universal primers M1SS and BC2_uni_R on all cDNA. The paper's processing steps were these. For normalization, 1 million high-quality reads were randomly selected from each sample, with every read carrying a distinct molecular identifier. Instead of being binned into consensus sequences, reads with shared molecular identifiers were discarded. CDR3 identification, clonotype clustering and error correction used MiTCR with a Q25 quality threshold and the strictest error-elimination algorithm. A nonparametric unseen species model using Euler transformation provided a lower-bound estimate of total TCR beta diversity. TCRdb redid the processing of the public reads, applying fastp at Q25 and MiXCR, and retained in-frame beta chains. Rows are combined by CDR3 protein, so each entry shows the most common genes and DNA. These V and J calls are TCRdb output, not the study's own analysis. Counted in this sample were 650,000 to 700,000 distinct CDR3 sequences; more than 45% of them appeared once. Jointly, the top ten make up about 13% of the sample.

The paper's findings and limits, for the study overall: Because the CMV infection status of the donors was unknown, age-related changes in expanded clonotypes may potentially have been confounded. Compared with the aged group, the long-lived group had more naive CD4+ T cells, fewer expanded clones and increased TCR diversity, a pattern suggesting age selection. Observed TCR beta diversity per million T cells fell roughly linearly with age, and a significant reduction was already apparent by age around 40. Estimates of total diversity based on one million sequenced T cells were considered lower bounds and underestimates. Bulk unsorted PBMC profiling prevented conclusive comparison of naive and antigen-experienced compartments. The percentage of naive T cells measured by flow cytometry correlated strongly with observed TCR beta diversity.

Rearrangement joined TRBV12-3 or TRBV12-4 to TRBJ1-2, with the D segment identity uncertain. The TCR originated in a woman at least 80 years old in good health. The material sequenced was blood. The nucleotide sequence reads as follows: TGTGCCAGCAGCCCTGTCCCCGGCTATAGCTACACCTTC. It codes for CASSPVPGYSYTF.